This T cell receptor beta chain was captured by sequencing in a study of blood T cell repertoires in COVID-19. Original analysis: Counts of nucleated cells, estimated from reference gene primer amplification, were obtained. Clones were read by immunoSEQ multiplex PCR, and TCRdb kept only the in-frame ones, dropping some. V and J calls and clone size are as listed in that table; D and trimming were resolved from the DNA. The repertoire consists of some 270,000 clones, with 80% to 90% occurring once and the leading ten covering 3% to 3.5%. V lost 9 bases to trimming and J lost 2 bases; unmatched junction nucleotides: 12. The CDR3 covers 15 residues. Germline loops: CDR1 SGDLS, CDR2 YYNGEE.

This clonotype was sampled from a woman aged 40 to 55 who had been exposed to COVID-19. Sample: PBMCs or T cells enriched from blood (not recorded which). This chain connects TRBV9 to TRBJ2-3, with 7 positions matching TRBD1. This CDR3 is CATSGGPLTTDTQYF. The CDR3 DNA sequence: TGTGCCACCTCAGGGGGTCCCCTTACCACAGATACGCAGTATTTT. Looking up the rest from reference TRBV9 and TRBJ2-3 gives the full variable domain: DSGVTQTPKHLITATGQRVTLRCSPRSGDLSVYWYQQSLDQGLQFLIQYYNGEERAKGNILERFSAQQFPDLHSELNLSSLELGDSALYFCATSGGPLTTDTQYFGPGTRLTVL.